This TCR beta chain was captured by sequencing in a study of cytomegalovirus exposure and HLA in healthy donors. Study results and caveats: The study designated around 150 TCR beta chains cytomegalovirus-associated. TCR beta V segments were, for the most part, productive about 87% or about 30% of the time in an earlier analysis.

The PCR used 60 Vbeta and 13 Jbeta primers. Assay: immunoSEQ multiplex PCR; the TCRdb copy retains only in-frame clones and omits some. The table includes roughly 160,000 clones, 80% detected once. About this clone itself: Antigen unknown.

The CDR3 loop spans 14 amino acids. From germline, CDR1 is LNHDA and CDR2 SQIVND (reference sequence). Trimming shortened V by 6 bases and J by 2 bases, and 10 bases separated the two germline ends. The chain joins TRBV19 to TRBJ1-4; weak D call: TRBD1 (6 bases). Sequencing input: PBMCs. The source is a man aged 25-45 years in good health and CMV-seronegative. In DNA form, the CDR3 reads TGTGCCAGTAGACGCCAGGGGACTAATGAAAAACTGTTTTTT. Translating it yields CASRRQGTNEKLFF.